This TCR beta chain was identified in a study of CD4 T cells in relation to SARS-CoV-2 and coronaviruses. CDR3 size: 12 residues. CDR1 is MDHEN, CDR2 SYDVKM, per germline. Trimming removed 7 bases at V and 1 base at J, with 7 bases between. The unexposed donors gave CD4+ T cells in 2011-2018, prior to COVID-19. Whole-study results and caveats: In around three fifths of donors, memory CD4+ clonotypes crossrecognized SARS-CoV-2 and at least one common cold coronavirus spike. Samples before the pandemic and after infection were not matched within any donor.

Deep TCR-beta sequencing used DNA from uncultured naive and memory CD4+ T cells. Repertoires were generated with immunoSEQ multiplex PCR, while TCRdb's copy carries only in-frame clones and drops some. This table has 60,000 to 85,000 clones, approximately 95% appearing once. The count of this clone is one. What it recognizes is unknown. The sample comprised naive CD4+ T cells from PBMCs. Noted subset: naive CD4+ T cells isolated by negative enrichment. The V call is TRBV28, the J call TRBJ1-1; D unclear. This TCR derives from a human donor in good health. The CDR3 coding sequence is TGTGCCAGCAATTGGGGGAACACTGAAGCTTTCTTT. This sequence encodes CASNWGNTEAFF.